This passage covers 32 T cell receptor beta chains from one sample sequenced in a study of OX40 agonist ivuxolimab in advanced cancers. Libraries were prepared by immunoSEQ multiplex PCR; TCRdb keeps only in-frame clonotypes and omits some of them. The top ten hold 9.5% to 15% of the sample, which has 55,000 to 80,000 clones, approximately 89% seen once. Here the sequenced sample was CD4+ or CD8+ T cells sorted from blood, taken in a trial of the OX40 agonist ivuxolimab. The source of these receptors is an adult with an advanced solid tumor such as melanoma, head and neck, liver or kidney cancer.

The gene calls are TRBV15 and TRBJ2-7; D is uncertain. With 0 bases removed from V and 3 bases from J, the gap between germline ends came to 3 bases. Germline CDR1 and CDR2: LNHNV and YYDKDF (reference sequence). The CDR3 extends over 12 amino acids. The CDR3 is CATSREIYEQYF. For the CDR3, the DNA is TGTGCCACCAGCAGAGAAATCTACGAGCAGTACTTC.

V is TRBV30 and J is TRBJ2-2, with D unclear. CDR1 and CDR2 (germline): GTSNPN, SVGIG (reference sequence). CDR3 length: 12 residues. Trimming took 6 bases from V and 6 from J, leaving 11 bases between them. The CDR3 sequence is CACSGRAGELFF. The CDR3 bases are TGTGCCTGTTCCGGGCGTGCCGGGGAGCTGTTTTTT.

The chain links TRBV5-4 to TRBJ2-2, with D perhaps being TRBD1 or TRBD2 (5 bases each). Germline V gives CDR1 SGHNT, CDR2 YYREEE (reference sequence). The V gene lost 2 bases and the J gene lost 4 bases, with 6 bases spanning the gap. The CDR3 extends over 13 amino acids. The CDR3: CASSFGGTGELFF. In DNA form, the CDR3 reads TGTGCCAGCAGCTTTGGGGGCACCGGGGAGCTGTTTTTT.

The chain employs TRBV28 and TRBJ2-1; 10 nucleotides agree with TRBD2. Germline values: CDR1 MDHEN, CDR2 SYDVKM. This CDR3 has 19 residues. J lost 8 bases, V lost 6 bases, and 22 bases had no gene match. CDR3 DNA: TGTGCCAGCAGCAGTTTCCGCCTTGGGGCTAGCGGGAGAGTCTATGAGCAGTTCTTC. Its protein product is CASSSFRLGASGRVYEQFF.

This clone occurred once. This sequence joins TRBV4-1 and TRBJ2-7, with TRBD2 matching 7 bases. With 3 bases clipped from V and 5 bases from J, the junction kept 13 bases outside the gene matches. This CDR3 has 16 residues. Germline V gives CDR1 MGHRA, CDR2 YSYEKL. The CDR3 loop is CASSQRGLAGEDEQYF. The CDR3 DNA is TGCGCCAGCAGCCAGAGGGGCTTAGCGGGTGAGGACGAGCAGTACTTC.

This clone was seen once. The V call is TRBV5-1, the J call TRBJ1-1; no definite D call. The CDR3 runs 16 residues. The germline V gene has CDR1 SGHRS and CDR2 YFSETQ. V gave up 0 bases and J gave up 0 bases, with 12 bases separating them. The CDR3 protein is CASSLVGSGMNTEAFF. CDR3 DNA: TGCGCCAGCAGCTTGGTCGGCAGTGGAATGAACACTGAAGCTTTCTTT.

The chain joins TRBV4-1 to TRBJ2-5; weak D call: TRBD2 (5 bases). With 1 base removed from V and 1 base from J, the gap between germline ends came to 19 bases. The CDR3 totals 18 residues. Germline V gene data show CDR1 as MGHRA and CDR2 as YSYEKL. The CDR3 region is CASSQAVLGAGAQETQYF. CDR3 sequence (DNA): TGCGCCAGCAGCCAAGCGGTCCTCGGCGCGGGTGCCCAAGAGACCCAGTACTTC.

The chain recombines TRBV29-1 with TRBJ1-1, with D uncertain. The germline CDR1 and CDR2 sequences are SQVTM and ANQGSEA. The V and J ends lost 0 bases and 1 base respectively, with 6 bases between them. The CDR3 runs to 13 residues. This CDR3 reads CSVEDGENTEAFF. As DNA, the CDR3 is TGCAGCGTTGAAGACGGGGAGAACACTGAAGCTTTCTTT.

The V gene is TRBV7-9, the J gene TRBJ1-2; no clear D gene. V lost 3 bases and J lost 8, with 7 bases in between. The CDR3 loop spans 11 amino acids. The germline gives CDR1 SEHNR, CDR2 FQNEAQ (reference sequence). DNA of the CDR3: TGTGCCAGCAGCTTTTCTTGGGGCTACACCTTC. The encoded protein is CASSFSWGYTF.

The gene calls are TRBV28 and TRBJ2-3, with 7 bases identical to TRBD2. Trimming took 1 base from V and 3 from J; bases not matched to a gene: 1. The CDR3 spans 14 residues. Germline CDR1 and CDR2: MDHEN and SYDVKM. The CDR3: CASSLFGRTDTQYF. The CDR3, as DNA: TGTGCCAGCAGTTTATTCGGGAGGACAGATACGCAGTATTTT.

This clone was seen a handful of times. The rearrangement joins TRBV2 to TRBJ1-4, with D possibly TRBD1 on 6 matching bases. The germline V gene encodes CDR1 SNHLY and CDR2 FYNNEI. The CDR3 consists of 15 residues. V was trimmed by 1 base and J by 8 bases, leaving 14 bases between them. The CDR3 nucleotides are TGTGCCAGCAGTGAAGTAGGCAGGGGAAGAGAAAAACTGTTTTTT. Amino acid sequence: CASSEVGRGREKLFF.

The chain uses TRBV5-4 and TRBJ2-1; TRBD2 aligns across 9 bases. V was clipped by 0 bases and J by 4 bases; unmatched bases: 2. Per the germline V gene, CDR1 is SGHNT and CDR2 is YYREEE (reference sequence). This CDR3 region has 15 residues. This CDR3 is CASSLGLAGYNEQFF. The CDR3 DNA is TGTGCCAGCAGCTTGGGTCTAGCGGGGTACAATGAGCAGTTCTTC.

The V call is TRBV6-5, the J call TRBJ1-1; D gene unclear. CDR1 MNHEY and CDR2 SVGAGI come from the germline V gene. This CDR3 region has 14 residues. The ends were cut back, 5 bases at V and 1 base at J, with 11 bases in the middle. DNA of the CDR3: TGTGCCAGCAGTCTAGAGGCCCCGAACACTGAAGCTTTCTTT. Its translation: CASSLEAPNTEAFF.

The CDR3 is CASSGQGAREQYF. CDR3 in DNA: TGTGCCAGCAGTGGACAGGGGGCGCGCGAGCAGTACTTC. This chain uses TRBV27 with TRBJ2-7, with 11 bases matching TRBD1. There are 13 residues in the CDR3. V lost 5 bases and J lost 6; bases outside the gene matches: 3. CDR1 is MNHEY, CDR2 SMNVEV, per germline (reference sequence).

The chain links TRBV5-4 to TRBJ2-1; 13 bases agree with TRBD2. The CDR3 is 16 residues long. The trim removed 4 bases at V and 8 bases at J, leaving 9 bases unmatched. Looked up from germline, CDR1 is SGHNT and CDR2 is YYREEE (reference sequence). The CDR3 sequence: CASSAGTSGILDEQFF. CDR3 bases: TGTGCCAGCAGCGCCGGGACTAGCGGGATTCTTGATGAGCAGTTCTTC.

The rearrangement joins TRBV27 to TRBJ2-1; 9 positions match TRBD2. From germline, CDR1 is MNHEY and CDR2 SMNVEV (reference sequence). The CDR3 is 16 residues long. V dropped 7 bases and J dropped 0; count of bases not matched to a gene: 7. CDR3 coding DNA: TGTGCCAGCACCCATCTAGCGGGACTCTCCTACAATGAGCAGTTCTTC. Its protein product is CASTHLAGLSYNEQFF.

The gene calls are TRBV19 and TRBJ2-7, with D possibly matching TRBD2 (6 bases). Germline-derived CDR1 and CDR2 are LNHDA and SQIVND (reference sequence). V dropped 0 bases and J dropped 1 base, with 22 bases sitting between them. There are 19 residues in the CDR3. This chain's CDR3 is CASSIDPGVFGGTSYEQYF. CDR3 nucleotide sequence: TGTGCCAGTAGTATAGATCCGGGGGTGTTCGGCGGCACATCCTACGAGCAGTACTTC.

The chain is built from TRBV27 and TRBJ1-4, with D maybe TRBD1 (6 bases). V was trimmed by 5 bases and J by 3 bases, leaving 13 bases between them. CDR1 and CDR2 (germline): MNHEY, SMNVEV (reference sequence). The CDR3 is 15 residues long. This CDR3 reads CASSTTGLPNEKLFF. For the CDR3, the DNA is TGTGCCAGCAGTACCACAGGGTTGCCTAATGAAAAACTGTTTTTT.

The chain uses TRBV7-9 and TRBJ2-1; D uncertain. Trimming removed 5 bases at V and 4 bases at J, with 9 bases between. CDR3 length: 13 residues. Germline CDR1 reads SEHNR; CDR2 reads FQNEAQ (reference sequence). The CDR3 reads CASSHVLYNEQFF. CDR3 DNA sequence: TGTGCCAGCAGCCATGTCCTTTACAATGAGCAGTTCTTC.

The chain recombines TRBV12-5 with TRBJ2-1, with 8 bases that match TRBD2. This CDR3 spans 18 amino acids. With V trimmed by 0 bases and J by 0 bases, 7 bases remained unmatched. The germline V gene has CDR1 LGHNT and CDR2 FRNRAP. CDR3 region: CASGLVTSGIPSYNEQFF. CDR3 sequence (DNA): TGTGCTAGTGGTTTGGTAACTAGCGGAATACCCTCCTACAATGAGCAGTTCTTC.

V usage is TRBV27 and J usage is TRBJ1-2; D possibly corresponds to TRBD1 (5 bases). Trimming removed 9 bases from V and 2 bases from J, with 22 bases in between. Germline V gives CDR1 MNHEY, CDR2 SMNVEV (reference sequence). This CDR3 is built from 16 residues. The CDR3 coding sequence is TGTGCCAGTTCAGGGAACCTGAACCTTCTCAACTATGGCTACACCTTC. Protein sequence: CASSGNLNLLNYGYTF.

This chain joins TRBV5-8 and TRBJ2-1; tentatively, D is TRBD2 (5 bases). The CDR3 runs 17 residues. The germline CDR1 and CDR2 sequences are SGHTS and YDEGEE. The V and J ends lost 6 bases and 2 bases respectively, with 21 bases between them. The CDR3: CASTEIWAGATYNEQFF. CDR3 sequence (DNA): TGTGCCAGCACCGAGATCTGGGCGGGCGCTACCTACAATGAGCAGTTCTTC.

V gene TRBV9 combines with J gene TRBJ2-1, with 8 bases identical to TRBD2. The CDR3 runs 16 residues. J lost 0 bases, V lost 0 bases, and 2 bases had no gene match. Germline CDR1 is SGDLS and CDR2 is YYNGEE. The CDR3 protein is CASSVGGRSSYNEQFF. The CDR3 DNA is TGTGCCAGCAGCGTAGGCGGGAGGAGCTCCTACAATGAGCAGTTCTTC. The full variable domain, in which reference TRBV9 and TRBJ2-1 provide the parts outside the CDR3, is DSGVTQTPKHLITATGQRVTLRCSPRSGDLSVYWYQQSLDQGLQFLIQYYNGEERAKGNILERFSAQQFPDLHSELNLSSLELGDSALYFCASSVGGRSSYNEQFFGPGTRLTVL.

J is TRBJ2-7 and V is TRBV4-1, with 8 positions matching TRBD2. Germline CDR1 and CDR2: MGHRA and YSYEKL. Trimming took 3 bases from V and 0 from J; bases not matched to a gene: 4. The CDR3 contains 15 residues. The CDR3, as DNA: TGCGCCAGCAGCCACACTAGCGGAAGCTCCTACGAGCAGTACTTC. It translates to CASSHTSGSSYEQYF.

The rearrangement links TRBV30 to TRBJ2-3; possible D gene TRBD1, 6 bases. The CDR3 spans 15 residues. V was pared by 2 bases and J by 0 bases, with 12 bases between. In germline, CDR1 is GTSNPN, CDR2 SVGIG (reference sequence). Written as DNA, the CDR3 is TGTGCCTGGAGTCCCGGGACAACTAGCACAGATACGCAGTATTTT. It encodes CAWSPGTTSTDTQYF.

The chain combines TRBV10-3 with TRBJ1-2; TRBD1 matches 7 bases. CDR1 and CDR2 (germline): ENHRY, SYGVKD. The CDR3 is 18 amino acids. V lost 4 bases, J lost 6 bases, and 20 bases stayed unmatched. The CDR3 nucleotides read TGTGCCATCAGTGTGACTACAGGGGCGACCCCTAGGCGGGATGGCTACACCTTC. This encodes CAISVTTGATPRRDGYTF.

The chain is built from TRBV6-1 and TRBJ2-7; TRBD2 agrees at 10 bases. The CDR3 runs 15 residues. Germline V CDR1 and CDR2: MNHNS, SASEGT. V lost 6 bases and J lost 2; bases outside the gene matches: 7. The CDR3 loop is CASRRLAGGPYEQYF. CDR3 nucleotide sequence: TGTGCCAGCAGGCGTTTAGCGGGAGGCCCCTACGAGCAGTACTTC.

This chain uses TRBV27 with TRBJ1-5; unclear D gene. Germline V gives CDR1 MNHEY, CDR2 SMNVEV (reference sequence). This CDR3 has 13 residues. The V end lost 3 bases, the J end lost 7 bases, and 10 bases lay between the germline ends. CDR3: CASSFGLWQPQHF. The CDR3 bases are TGTGCCAGCAGTTTCGGGTTGTGGCAGCCCCAGCATTTT.

The chain has TRBV19 and TRBJ2-7, with 9 positions matching TRBD2. The CDR3 is 15 residues long. The V and J ends lost 5 bases and 2 bases, in that order; junction bases with no gene match: 7. Germline-derived CDR1 and CDR2 are LNHDA and SQIVND (reference sequence). For the CDR3, the DNA is TGTGCCAGTAGTTCGGAGGCGGGGGGGGCCTACGAGCAGTACTTC. Residues: CASSSEAGGAYEQYF.

The V and J genes are TRBV19 and TRBJ2-1; D unresolved. The CDR3 has 13 amino acids. Trimming left V 6 bases short and J 2 bases short, with 8 bases between. In germline, CDR1 is LNHDA, CDR2 SQIVND (reference sequence). The CDR3 nucleotides read TGTGCCAGTAGAGGGCCCCCCTACAATGAGCAGTTCTTC. Translation: CASRGPPYNEQFF.

The rearrangement links TRBV2 to TRBJ2-3; a weak D match, TRBD1 (6 bases). The V gene's germline CDR1 is SNHLY and CDR2 FYNNEI. V was shortened by 4 bases and J by 3 bases, with 14 bases between the two germline ends. The CDR3 sequence is 15 residues long. The CDR3 bases are TGTGCCAGCAGTGGGAGGAGGCAGGGGACAGATACGCAGTATTTT. Amino acids: CASSGRRQGTDTQYF.

This sequence joins TRBV5-1 and TRBJ2-1; TRBD1 aligns across 9 bases. V trimming: 4 bases; J trimming: 6 bases; junction bases outside the gene matches: 5. Germline V lookup: CDR1 SGHRS, CDR2 YFSETQ. The CDR3 extends over 14 amino acids. Written as DNA, the CDR3 is TGCGCCAGCAGCCCGGGGACAGGGTCCAATGAGCAGTTCTTC. Translation gives CASSPGTGSNEQFF.